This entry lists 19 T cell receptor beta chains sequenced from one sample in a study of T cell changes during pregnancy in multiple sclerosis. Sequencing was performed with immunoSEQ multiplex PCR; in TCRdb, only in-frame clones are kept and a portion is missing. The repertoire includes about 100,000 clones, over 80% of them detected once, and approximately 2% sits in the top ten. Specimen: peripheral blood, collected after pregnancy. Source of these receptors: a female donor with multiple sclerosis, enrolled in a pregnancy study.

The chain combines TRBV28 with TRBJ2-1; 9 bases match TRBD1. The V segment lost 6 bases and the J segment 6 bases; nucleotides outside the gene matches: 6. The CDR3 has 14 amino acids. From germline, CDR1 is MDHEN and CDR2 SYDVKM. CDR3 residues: CASRPRQGGNEQFF. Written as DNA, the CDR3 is TGTGCCAGCAGACCTAGACAGGGGGGCAATGAGCAGTTCTTC.

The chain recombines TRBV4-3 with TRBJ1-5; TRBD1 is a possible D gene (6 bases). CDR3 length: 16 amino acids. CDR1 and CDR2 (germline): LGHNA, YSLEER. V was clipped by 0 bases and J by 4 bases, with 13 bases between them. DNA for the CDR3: TGCGCCAGCAGCCAAGATAGGCCAGGGGTGAATCAGCCCCAGCATTTT. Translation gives CASSQDRPGVNQPQHF.

The CDR3 nucleotides read TGTGCCAGCAGTCTACTAGCGGGAGCTTACAATGAGCAGTTCTTC. Its translation is CASSLLAGAYNEQFF. The chain has TRBV2 and TRBJ2-1; 11 bases match TRBD2. CDR3 length equals 15 residues. The V gene end was trimmed by 5 bases and the J gene end by 4 bases; junction bases not matched to a gene: 4. Germline CDR1 SNHLY, CDR2 FYNNEI.

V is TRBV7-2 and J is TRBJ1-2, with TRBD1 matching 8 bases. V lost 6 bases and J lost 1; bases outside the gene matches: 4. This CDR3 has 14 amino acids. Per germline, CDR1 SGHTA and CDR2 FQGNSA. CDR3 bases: TGTGCCAGCAGAAAGACAGGGGATAACTATGGCTACACCTTC. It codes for CASRKTGDNYGYTF.

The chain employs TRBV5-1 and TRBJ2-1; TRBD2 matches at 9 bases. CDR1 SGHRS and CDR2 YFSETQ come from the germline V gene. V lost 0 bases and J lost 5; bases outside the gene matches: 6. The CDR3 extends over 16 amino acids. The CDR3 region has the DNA TGCGCCAGCAGCTTGGCTAGCGGGACTATCCACAATGAGCAGTTCTTC. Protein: CASSLASGTIHNEQFF.

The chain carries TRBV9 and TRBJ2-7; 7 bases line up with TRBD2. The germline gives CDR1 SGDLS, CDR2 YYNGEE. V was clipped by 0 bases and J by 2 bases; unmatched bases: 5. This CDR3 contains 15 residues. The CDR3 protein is CASSVVPSGPYEQYF. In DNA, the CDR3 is TGTGCCAGCAGCGTAGTACCTAGCGGCCCCTACGAGCAGTACTTC.

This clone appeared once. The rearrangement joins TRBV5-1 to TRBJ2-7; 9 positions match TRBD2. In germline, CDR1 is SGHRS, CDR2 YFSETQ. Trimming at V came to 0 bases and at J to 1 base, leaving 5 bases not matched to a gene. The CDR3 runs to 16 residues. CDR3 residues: CASSLVATSGSYEQYF. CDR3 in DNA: TGCGCCAGCAGCTTGGTGGCGACTAGCGGTTCCTACGAGCAGTACTTC.

The CDR3 DNA is TGCGCCAGCAGCGGACTCAGGGGTACTGGGGAAAAACTGTTTTTT. Translated, it gives CASSGLRGTGEKLFF. The V and J genes are TRBV5-1 and TRBJ1-4, with a possible D match to TRBD1 (6 bases). V shed 4 bases and J shed 8 bases, with 18 bases lying between them. Germline values: CDR1 SGHRS, CDR2 YFSETQ. The length of the CDR3 is 15 residues.

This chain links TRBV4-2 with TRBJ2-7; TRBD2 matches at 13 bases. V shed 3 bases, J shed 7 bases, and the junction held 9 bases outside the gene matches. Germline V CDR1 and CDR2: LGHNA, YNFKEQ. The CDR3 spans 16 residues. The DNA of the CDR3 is TGTGCCAGCAGCCAGTTATTTGGACTAGCGGGAGATGAGCAGTACTTC. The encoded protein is CASSQLFGLAGDEQYF.

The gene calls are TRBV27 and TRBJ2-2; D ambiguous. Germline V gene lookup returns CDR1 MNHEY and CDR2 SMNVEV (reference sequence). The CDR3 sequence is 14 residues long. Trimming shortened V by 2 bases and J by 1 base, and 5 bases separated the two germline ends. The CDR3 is CASSLAVNTGELFF. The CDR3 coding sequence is TGTGCCAGCAGTTTAGCAGTGAACACCGGGGAGCTGTTTTTT.

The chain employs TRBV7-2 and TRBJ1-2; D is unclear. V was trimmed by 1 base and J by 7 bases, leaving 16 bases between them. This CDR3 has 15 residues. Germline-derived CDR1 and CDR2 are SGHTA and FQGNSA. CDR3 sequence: CASSLDESGRAGYTF. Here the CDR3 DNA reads TGTGCCAGCAGCTTAGACGAAAGCGGGAGGGCTGGCTACACCTTC.

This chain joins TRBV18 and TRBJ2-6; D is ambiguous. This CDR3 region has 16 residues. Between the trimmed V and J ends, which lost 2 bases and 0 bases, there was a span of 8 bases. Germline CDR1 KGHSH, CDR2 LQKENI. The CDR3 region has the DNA TGTGCCAGCTCACCAAGTACTTACTCTGGGGCCAACGTCCTGACTTTC. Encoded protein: CASSPSTYSGANVLTF.

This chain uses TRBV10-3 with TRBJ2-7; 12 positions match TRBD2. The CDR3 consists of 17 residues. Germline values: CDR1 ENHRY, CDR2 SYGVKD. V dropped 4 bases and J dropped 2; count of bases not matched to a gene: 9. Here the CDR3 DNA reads TGTGCCATCAGTGCCCTTGTGACTAGCGGGGGCACCTACGAGCAGTACTTC. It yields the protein CAISALVTSGGTYEQYF.

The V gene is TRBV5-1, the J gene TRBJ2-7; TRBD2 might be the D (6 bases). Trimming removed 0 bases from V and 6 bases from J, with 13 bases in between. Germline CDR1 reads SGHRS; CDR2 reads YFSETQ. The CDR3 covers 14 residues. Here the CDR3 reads CASSLAGGVSEQYF. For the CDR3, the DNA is TGCGCCAGCAGCTTGGCCGGGGGAGTCTCCGAGCAGTACTTC.

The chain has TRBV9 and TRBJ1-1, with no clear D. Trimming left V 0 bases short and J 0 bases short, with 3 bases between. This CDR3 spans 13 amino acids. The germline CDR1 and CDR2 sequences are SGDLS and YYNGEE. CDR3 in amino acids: CASSVDMNTEAFF. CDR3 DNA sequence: TGTGCCAGCAGCGTAGATATGAACACTGAAGCTTTCTTT.

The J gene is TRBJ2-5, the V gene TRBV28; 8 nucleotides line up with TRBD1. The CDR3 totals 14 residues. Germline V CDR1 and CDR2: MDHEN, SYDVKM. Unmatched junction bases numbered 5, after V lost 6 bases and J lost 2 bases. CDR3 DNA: TGTGCCAGCAGCACACGGGACAGGCAAGAGACCCAGTACTTC. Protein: CASSTRDRQETQYF.

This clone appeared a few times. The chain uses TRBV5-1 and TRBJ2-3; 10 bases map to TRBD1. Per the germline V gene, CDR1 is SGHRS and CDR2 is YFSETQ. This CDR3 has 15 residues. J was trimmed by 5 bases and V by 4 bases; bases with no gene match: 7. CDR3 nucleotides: TGCGCCAGCAGCCCCGGGACAGGGGCGATAGATACGCAGTATTTT. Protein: CASSPGTGAIDTQYF.

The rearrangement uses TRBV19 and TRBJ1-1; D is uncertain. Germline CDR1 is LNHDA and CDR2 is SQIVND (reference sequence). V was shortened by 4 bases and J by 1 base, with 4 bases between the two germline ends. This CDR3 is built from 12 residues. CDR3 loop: CASSRQNTEAFF. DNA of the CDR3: TGTGCCAGTAGTAGACAGAACACTGAAGCTTTCTTT.

In DNA, the CDR3 is TGTGCCAGCAGGGATGGGTTAGTTATGGGCGGGGAGCAGTACTTC. Translating it yields CASRDGLVMGGEQYF. The J gene is TRBJ2-7, the V gene TRBV6-1, with D tentatively TRBD2 (5 bases). Germline V gene lookup returns CDR1 MNHNS and CDR2 SASEGT. Trimming shortened V by 6 bases and J by 7 bases, and 22 bases separated the two germline ends. The CDR3 spans 15 residues.